These 18 T cell receptor beta chains were all obtained from the same sample, sequenced in a study of blood T cells in healthy people across ages. Through a sample-barcoded 5' primer and a J-beta primer mix, a second PCR was run for 7 to 11 cycles. Via MiXCR, TCRdb re-called the 5' RACE reads, giving one row per CDR3 protein. The sample shows roughly 930,000 distinct CDR3 sequences, roughly 48% of them seen only once. The sequencing input was blood. The receptors stem from a man aged 30-40 years in good health.

The V call is TRBV29-1, the J call TRBJ1-2, with D uncertain. This CDR3 spans 14 amino acids. The V end was cut by 3 bases, the J end by 0 bases, with 11 bases between. Germline V gene sequence: CDR1 SQVTM, CDR2 ANQGSEA. CDR3 bases: TGCAGCGTTGAGGTACGGAGTACTAACTATGGCTACACCTTC. Translation: CSVEVRSTNYGYTF.

The rearrangement uses TRBV25-1 and TRBJ2-1, with 9 bases matching TRBD1. The J call may be in error: the DNA end matches TRBJ2-7 better. The CDR3 spans 15 residues. CDR1 and CDR2 (germline): MGHDK, SYGVNS. CDR3 residues: CASSAKRGQGYEQYF. In DNA form, the CDR3 reads TGTGCCAGCAGCGCAAAACGGGGACAGGGCTACGAGCAGTACTTC.

The chain is built from TRBV6-6 and TRBJ1-2; TRBD1 is a possible D gene (6 bases). V was clipped by 8 bases and J by 1 base, with 17 bases between them. Per the germline V gene, CDR1 is MNHNY and CDR2 is SVGAGI (reference sequence). The CDR3 length is 15 residues. The CDR3 region has the DNA TGTGCCAGCGGGGGACAAGGGGGTCTTAACTATGGCTACACCTTC. Translation: CASGGQGGLNYGYTF.

This clonotype was counted at least ten times. The chain employs TRBV29-1 and TRBJ2-5; tentatively, D is TRBD1 (5 bases). In germline, CDR1 is SQVTM, CDR2 ANQGSEA. The CDR3 sequence is 12 residues long. Trimming stripped 3 bases from V and 2 bases from J, with 7 bases between. The CDR3 coding sequence is TGCAGCGTTGACAGGGCACAAGAGACCCAGTACTTC. It encodes CSVDRAQETQYF. The whole variable domain, filled in from reference TRBV29-1 and TRBJ2-5, reads SAVISQKPSRDICQRGTSLTIQCQVDSQVTMMFWYRQQPGQSLTLIATANQGSEATYESGFVIDKFPISRPNLTFSTLTVSNMSPEDSSIYLCSVDRAQETQYFGPGTRLLVL.

This clonotype was found a few times. The J gene is TRBJ2-6, the V gene TRBV9, with D hard to call. CDR1 SGDLS and CDR2 YYNGEE come from the germline V gene. This CDR3 is 16 amino acids long. Trimming took 4 bases from V and 0 from J, leaving 11 bases between them. In DNA, the CDR3 is TGTGCCAGCAGCCCGGACGGATACTCTGGGGCCAACGTCCTGACTTTC. Translated, it gives CASSPDGYSGANVLTF.

CDR3 amino acids: CSVLGNTDTQYF. CDR3 sequence (DNA): TGCAGCGTTTTGGGAAACACAGATACGCAGTATTTT. The chain combines TRBV29-1 with TRBJ2-3; unclear D gene. Trimming left V 5 bases short and J 2 bases short, with 8 bases between. The CDR3 runs to 12 residues. Germline assignment: CDR1 SQVTM and CDR2 ANQGSEA.

The genes are TRBV27 and TRBJ1-2, with TRBD1 matching 7 bases. The junction had 5 bases not matched to a gene; V was cut back by 3 bases and J by 4 bases. The CDR3 has 14 residues. Germline CDR1 and CDR2: MNHEY and SMNVEV (reference sequence). The CDR3 DNA follows: TGTGCCAGCAGTTTTAGGGGGCCTGGCTATGGCTACACCTTC. The encoded protein is CASSFRGPGYGYTF.

V is TRBV5-1 and J is TRBJ1-1, with unresolved D. Looked up from germline, CDR1 is SGHRS and CDR2 is YFSETQ. V lost 3 bases to trimming and J lost 5 bases, with 11 bases between them. CDR3 length: 13 amino acids. Written as DNA, the CDR3 is TGCGCCAGCAGCTCAAACATAGGGACTGAAGCTTTCTTT. Its protein product is CASSSNIGTEAFF.

The chain combines TRBV7-9 with TRBJ2-5, with 9 nucleotides matching TRBD1. The DNA end lines up better with TRBJ2-7; the J call may be wrong. The CDR3 spans 15 residues. CDR1 SEHNR and CDR2 FQNEAQ come from the germline V gene (reference sequence). For the CDR3, the DNA is TGTGCCAGCAGCTTAAGCCGACAGGGGGAGTACGAGCAGTACTTC. Protein product: CASSLSRQGEYEQYF.

V gene TRBV30 combines with J gene TRBJ1-6; weak D call: TRBD1 (5 bases). The CDR3 consists of 12 residues. Between the trimmed V and J ends, which lost 7 bases and 9 bases, there was a span of 13 bases. Germline V CDR1 and CDR2: GTSNPN, SVGIG (reference sequence). The CDR3 nucleotides read TGTGCCTCCCTGAGAGGGGTTTCACCCCTCCACTTT. This sequence encodes CASLRGVSPLHF.

The chain employs TRBV25-1 and TRBJ1-1; weak D call: TRBD1 (5 bases). The CDR3 sequence is 15 residues long. CDR1 and CDR2 (germline): MGHDK, SYGVNS. Trimming took off 5 bases at V and 0 bases at J, with 13 bases between the two ends. The CDR3 nucleotides are TGTGCCAGCAGTAGGTTGGTGGGACTGAACACTGAAGCTTTCTTT. The encoded protein is CASSRLVGLNTEAFF.

This clonotype was observed a handful of times. V and J are TRBV5-1 and TRBJ2-3; 7 bases agree with TRBD1. V dropped 1 base and J dropped 4; count of bases not matched to a gene: 9. This CDR3 region has 16 residues. Germline-derived CDR1 and CDR2 are SGHRS and YFSETQ. CDR3 protein: CASSLSARQGPDTQYF. The CDR3 nucleotides are TGCGCCAGCAGCTTGTCCGCGAGACAGGGCCCAGATACGCAGTATTTT.

V gene TRBV6-2 or TRBV6-3 combines with J gene TRBJ2-1; 11 positions agree with TRBD2. This CDR3 has 13 residues. Germline loops: CDR1 MNHEY, CDR2 SVGEGT. Trimming at V came to 8 bases and at J to 6 bases, leaving 3 bases not matched to a gene. The CDR3 nucleotides read TGTGCCAGCGGTAGCGGGGGGGCCAATGAGCAGTTCTTC. This translates into CASGSGGANEQFF.

The rearrangement joins TRBV27 to TRBJ2-5; 8 positions match TRBD2. The germline CDR1 and CDR2 sequences are MNHEY and SMNVEV (reference sequence). This CDR3 contains 14 residues. Trimming took 7 bases from V and 1 from J; bases not matched to a gene: 5. The CDR3, as DNA: TGTGCCAGCACGCGGCGGGGGGCCCAAGAGACCCAGTACTTC. It is translated as CASTRRGAQETQYF.

This clonotype showed up just a few times. As DNA, the CDR3 is TGTGCCAGCAGTTCGCGTTCAGGGGCCCTCACAGATACGCAGTATTTT. This codes for CASSSRSGALTDTQYF. The rearrangement joins TRBV12-3 or TRBV12-4 to TRBJ2-3; TRBD1 is a possible D gene (6 bases). V dropped 4 bases and J dropped 2 bases, with 16 bases sitting between them. This CDR3 spans 16 amino acids.

This clonotype showed up just a few times. The CDR3 DNA is TGCGCCAGCAGATACGGACTAGCGGGGGGAAACTACGAGCAGTACTTC. This encodes CASRYGLAGGNYEQYF. The chain joins TRBV5-1 to TRBJ2-7, with 14 positions matching TRBD2. J lost 3 bases, V lost 5 bases, and 7 bases had no gene match. Looked up from germline, CDR1 is SGHRS and CDR2 is YFSETQ. The CDR3 has 16 amino acids.

This clonotype was detected a few times. The gene calls are TRBV3-1 and TRBJ2-2, with 11 bases matching TRBD2. The CDR3 contains 16 residues. The germline V gene has CDR1 LGHDT and CDR2 YNNKEL (reference sequence). Losses at the gene ends were 4 bases for V and 3 bases for J; bases not matched to a gene: 4. The CDR3 is CASSRLAGGYTGELFF. CDR3 DNA sequence: TGTGCCAGCAGCCGCCTAGCGGGGGGTTACACCGGGGAGCTGTTTTTT.

This clonotype was seen once. The rearrangement uses TRBV5-1 and TRBJ2-7, with D perhaps TRBD1 (6 bases). V was cut by 4 bases and J by 4 bases, with 21 bases left in between. This CDR3 is 16 amino acids long. The germline gives CDR1 SGHRS, CDR2 YFSETQ. The CDR3 is CASSPGAGTSNYEQYF. For the CDR3, the DNA is TGCGCCAGCAGCCCAGGCGCCGGGACAAGTAATTACGAGCAGTACTTC.